The 6 T cell receptor beta chains listed next were all sequenced from one sample in a study of T-cell reconstitution after alpha-beta-depleted transplantation in children. TCRbeta library preparation incorporated unique molecular identifiers. TCRdb fed the PCR reads into MiXCR, producing one record per CDR3 protein. Here the sample spans around 76,000 distinct CDR3 sequences, 15% to 20% being singletons. Here the sequenced sample was PBMCs, mostly from graft donor cells, taken 360 days after TCRalphabeta/CD19-depleted stem cell transplant. These receptors all stem from a male patient aged 2-10 years who had a stem cell transplant for acute lymphoblastic leukemia, so the T cells may come from the graft donor.

At least ten counts were recorded for this clonotype. This chain connects TRBV11-2 to TRBJ2-2, with 9 bases identical to TRBD2. CDR3 length equals 17 residues. V gave up 2 bases and J gave up 6 bases; unmatched junction bases: 10. Germline V gene lookup returns CDR1 SGHAT and CDR2 FQNNGV. The CDR3 nucleotides are TGTGCCAGCAGCTTATTATTAGCGGGAGATTGGGCCGGGGAGCTGTTTTTT. It is translated as CASSLLLAGDWAGELFF.

This clonotype has a count of ten or more. This chain links TRBV10-3 with TRBJ2-3; D remains ambiguous. Germline loops: CDR1 ENHRY, CDR2 SYGVKD. The CDR3 has 14 residues. The V end lost 0 bases, the J end lost 2 bases, and 6 bases lay between the germline ends. CDR3 residues: CAISESFDTDTQYF. The CDR3 DNA reads as TGTGCCATCAGTGAGTCGTTTGACACAGATACGCAGTATTTT.

This clonotype came up once. It is likely a read error, because the conserved phenylalanine at the end of the CDR3 is missing. The chain recombines TRBV10-3 with TRBJ2-7; D remains unclear. The ends were cut back, 5 bases at V and 3 bases at J, with 8 bases in the middle. The CDR3 runs to 12 residues. CDR1 is ENHRY and CDR2 is SYGVKD in the germline V gene. The CDR3 nucleotides are TGTGCCATCAGTCGAATTAACTACGAGCAGTACTCC. This encodes CAISRINYEQYS.

There are many counts of this clonotype. The V and J genes are TRBV24-1 and TRBJ2-3; 7 bases match TRBD2. V shed 7 bases, J shed 6 bases, and the junction held 9 bases outside the gene matches. The CDR3 spans 14 residues. Germline values: CDR1 KGHDR, CDR2 SFDVKD. CDR3 coding DNA: TGTGCCACCAGAGGAAGCGGTAGCGGGGATACGCAGTATTTT. This translates into CATRGSGSGDTQYF.

The V and J genes are TRBV21-1 and TRBJ2-5; the table's D call TRBD1 went unverified against the DNA. TRBV21-1 is described as a pseudogene. The CDR3 contains 16 residues. For the CDR3, the DNA is TGTGCCAGCAGCAAAGAGACAGGGGAGTACCAAGAGACCCAGTACTTC. It translates to CASSKETGEYQETQYF.

This clonotype was found a few times. DNA for the CDR3: TGCGCCAGCAGCTTGGGGGACAGGTCTGGCCAGCCCCAGCATTTT. Encoded protein: CASSLGDRSGQPQHF. J is TRBJ1-5 and V is TRBV5-1; 8 bases are shared with TRBD1. Germline CDR1 SGHRS, CDR2 YFSETQ. V was pared by 0 bases and J by 7 bases, with 6 bases of the junction left unmatched. The CDR3 runs 15 residues.